Shown below are 22 T cell receptor beta chains from a single sample sequenced in a study of identical twins. TCRdb re-derived calls from the 5' RACE reads in MiXCR, one entry per CDR3 protein. This sample has about 490,000 distinct CDR3 sequences, with about 16% found just once. This sample also belongs to another study, concerning yellow fever vaccine responses in identical twins.

Sequencing used CD4+ T cells sorted from blood. These TCRs come from a woman under 30 in good health.

The table lists this clonotype with a count of one. V gene TRBV7-3 combines with J gene TRBJ2-2; no reliable D call. The CDR3 is made up of 15 amino acids. The germline V gene has CDR1 SGHTA and CDR2 FQGTGA. Trimming left V 5 bases short and J 2 bases short, with 12 bases between. The CDR3 DNA reads TGTGCCAGCAGCACGGCCGGCCTTAACACCGGGGAGCTGTTTTTT. Translation: CASSTAGLNTGELFF.

This chain joins TRBV20-1 and TRBJ1-6, with a possible D match to TRBD1 (5 bases). The CDR3 extends over 18 amino acids. The V end lost 3 bases, the J end lost 1 base, and 19 bases lay between the germline ends. In germline, CDR1 is DFQATT, CDR2 SNEGSKA (reference sequence). In DNA form, the CDR3 reads TGCAGTGCTAGTGTCGTTTCGGTTGGGGCGTCCTATAATTCACCCCTCCACTTT. It yields the protein CSASVVSVGASYNSPLHF.

This sequence joins TRBV11-2 and TRBJ2-3; TRBD2 agrees at 8 bases. Germline V gives CDR1 SGHAT, CDR2 FQNNGV. With V trimmed by 1 base and J by 2 bases, 8 bases remained unmatched. The CDR3 contains 17 residues. The CDR3, as DNA: TGTGCCAGCAGCTTAGTTATGGTAGCGGGGCCCACAGATACGCAGTATTTT. Amino acid sequence: CASSLVMVAGPTDTQYF.

This clonotype has more than one count but fewer than ten. This chain links TRBV7-8 with TRBJ1-4; D not resolved. This CDR3 spans 14 amino acids. Trimming removed 1 base from V and 5 bases from J, with 8 bases in between. Germline V gene lookup returns CDR1 SGHVS and CDR2 FQNEAQ. CDR3 loop: CASSLEEWNEKLFF. The CDR3 nucleotides read TGTGCCAGCAGCTTAGAGGAGTGGAATGAAAAACTGTTTTTT.

The chain is built from TRBV10-3 and TRBJ2-1, with 11 nucleotides matching TRBD2. CDR3 length: 16 residues. The germline gives CDR1 ENHRY, CDR2 SYGVKD. Trimming took 6 bases from V and 3 from J; bases not matched to a gene: 7. The CDR3 loop reads CAIRGSGGVNYNEQFF. The CDR3 DNA is TGTGCCATCAGGGGTAGCGGGGGGGTAAACTACAATGAGCAGTTCTTC.

This clonotype was counted only a few times. The gene calls are TRBV20-1 and TRBJ2-2; possible D gene TRBD2, 6 bases. The CDR3 is made up of 13 amino acids. Trimming removed 6 bases at V and 5 bases at J, with 13 bases between. Germline V gene lookup returns CDR1 DFQATT and CDR2 SNEGSKA (reference sequence). The CDR3 DNA sequence: TGCAGTGCGAACGGGAGAAGTACCGGGGAGCTGTTTTTT. As protein: CSANGRSTGELFF.

This clonotype has only a few counts. J is TRBJ2-2 and V is TRBV7-6; maybe TRBD2 (5 bases). Germline V gene sequence: CDR1 SGHVS, CDR2 FNYEAQ. The CDR3 contains 15 residues. V was pared by 5 bases and J by 0 bases, with 10 bases between. The CDR3 DNA follows: TGTGCCAGCAGCCCCCGGGGAGCGAACACCGGGGAGCTGTTTTTT. This translates into CASSPRGANTGELFF.

This clonotype has a handful of counts. The V gene is TRBV7-8, the J gene TRBJ2-2; 9 positions agree with TRBD2. The CDR3 totals 15 residues. V lost 0 bases and J lost 8; bases outside the gene matches: 4. The germline gives CDR1 SGHVS, CDR2 FQNEAQ. In nucleotides, the CDR3 is TGTGCCAGCAGCTTAGCTCTAGCGGGAAGGGGGGAGCTGTTTTTT. This encodes CASSLALAGRGELFF.

The CDR3 DNA is TGTGCCAGCAGCCAGGGGGTTTTGGAACAGGGGATCAATGAGCAGTTCTTC. Its translation: CASSQGVLEQGINEQFF. V gene TRBV11-1 combines with J gene TRBJ2-1; TRBD1 aligns across 7 bases. V was clipped by 5 bases and J by 6 bases; unmatched bases: 16. This CDR3 has 17 residues. Germline V gene data show CDR1 as SGHAT and CDR2 as FQDESV (reference sequence). Full variable domain (missing parts from reference TRBV11-1 and TRBJ2-1): EAEVAQSPRYKITEKSQAVAFWCDPISGHATLYWYRQILGQGPELLVQFQDESVVDDSQLPKDRFSAERLKGVDSTLKIQPAELGDSAMYLCASSQGVLEQGINEQFFGPGTRLTVL.

The chain recombines TRBV20-1 with TRBJ2-2, with D perhaps TRBD2 (6 bases). This CDR3 is built from 17 residues. The ends were cut back, 1 base at V and 2 bases at J, with 17 bases in the middle. CDR1 and CDR2 (germline): DFQATT, SNEGSKA (reference sequence). For the CDR3, the DNA is TGCAGTGCTAGAGCCCTTAGTAGCGGATCCAACACCGGGGAGCTGTTTTTT. Translation: CSARALSSGSNTGELFF.

This sequence joins TRBV5-1 and TRBJ1-3; D remains unclear. Germline-derived CDR1 and CDR2 are SGHRS and YFSETQ. The V end was cut by 2 bases, the J end by 2 bases, with 11 bases between. This CDR3 is built from 15 residues. CDR3: CASSFATEPGNTIYF. The CDR3 bases are TGCGCCAGCAGCTTTGCAACAGAACCTGGAAACACCATATATTTT.

The chain links TRBV12-3 or TRBV12-4 to TRBJ1-4, with 10 bases aligning to TRBD1. The J segment lost 3 bases and the V segment lost 8 bases, leaving 12 bases of the junction unmatched. The CDR3 extends over 17 amino acids. CDR3 residues: CASGRDRGLSANEKLFF. The CDR3 DNA reads TGTGCCAGCGGCCGGGACAGGGGATTAAGTGCTAATGAAAAACTGTTTTTT.

This clonotype was seen many times. The CDR3 sequence: CASSGSGSTDTQYF. In nucleotides, the CDR3 is TGTGCCAGCAGTGGTTCAGGGAGCACAGATACGCAGTATTTT. The chain combines TRBV25-1 with TRBJ2-3; weak D call: TRBD1 (5 bases). Germline values: CDR1 MGHDK, CDR2 SYGVNS. The CDR3 spans 14 residues. V lost 4 bases and J 0 bases, leaving 8 bases between the germline ends.

The chain couples TRBV7-9 to TRBJ2-1; D is ambiguous. The CDR3 extends over 12 amino acids. Germline-derived CDR1 and CDR2 are SEHNR and FQNEAQ (reference sequence). Trimming left V 5 bases short and J 8 bases short, with 10 bases between. In nucleotides, the CDR3 is TGTGCCAGCAGCCTTTCCTATGATGAGCAGTTCTTC. This codes for CASSLSYDEQFF.

This clonotype was picked up one time. The V call is TRBV5-1, the J call TRBJ2-3, with TRBD2 matching over 14 bases. From germline, CDR1 is SGHRS and CDR2 YFSETQ. Trimming removed 3 bases from V and 1 base from J; junction bases left unmatched: 7. The CDR3 consists of 18 residues. CDR3 region: CASSWGLAGALRTDTQYF. The CDR3, as DNA: TGCGCCAGCAGCTGGGGACTAGCGGGAGCCCTACGCACAGATACGCAGTATTTT.

This sequence joins TRBV11-2 and TRBJ2-7, with D tentatively TRBD1 (6 bases). The V and J ends lost 5 bases and 0 bases respectively, with 17 bases between them. CDR3 length: 16 amino acids. Germline V gene sequence: CDR1 SGHAT, CDR2 FQNNGV. CDR3 amino acids: CASSPTGTTVSYEQYV. Here the CDR3 DNA reads TGTGCCAGCAGCCCGACCGGGACAACCGTCTCCTACGAGCAGTACGTC.

This chain links TRBV24-1 with TRBJ2-7; possible D gene TRBD1, 6 bases. This CDR3 comprises 15 residues. The germline CDR1 and CDR2 sequences are KGHDR and SFDVKD. Deletions cut 4 bases from V and 2 bases from J, with 14 bases between. CDR3 coding DNA: TGTGCCACCAGTGAGTCGACAGGTTCCCCCTACGAGCAGTACTTC. It specifies CATSESTGSPYEQYF.

The chain carries TRBV11-3 and TRBJ2-1; D not certain. The CDR3 loop spans 13 amino acids. The germline V and J ends were trimmed by 5 bases and 5 bases, with 10 bases remaining between them. CDR1 is SGHNT, CDR2 YENEEA, per germline. The CDR3 nucleotides are TGTGCCAGCAGCCCAGACCACAACAATGAGCAGTTCTTC. It translates to CASSPDHNNEQFF.

This clonotype was seen more than once but under ten times. V and J are TRBV2 and TRBJ2-2; the D call may be TRBD1 or TRBD2 (5 bases each). The CDR3 spans 15 residues. Trimming left V 3 bases short and J 1 base short, with 9 bases between. Per the germline V gene, CDR1 is SNHLY and CDR2 is FYNNEI. The CDR3 sequence: CASSDGTGNTGELFF. In DNA form, the CDR3 reads TGTGCCAGCAGTGACGGGACGGGGAACACCGGGGAGCTGTTTTTT.

The gene calls are TRBV12-3 or TRBV12-4 and TRBJ1-5, with TRBD1 identical over 8 bases. The CDR3 has 16 amino acids. V gave up 5 bases and J gave up 4 bases; unmatched junction bases: 10. The CDR3: CASSQNTGGVNQPQHF. The CDR3 nucleotides read TGTGCCAGCAGTCAGAACACAGGGGGTGTAAATCAGCCCCAGCATTTT.

This clonotype was counted only a few times. The V call is TRBV15, the J call TRBJ1-6; D remains ambiguous. V was clipped by 8 bases and J by 8 bases, with 13 bases between them. Germline V lookup: CDR1 LNHNV, CDR2 YYDKDF (reference sequence). The CDR3 contains 13 residues. CDR3 in amino acids: CATAQERHSPLHF. The DNA for the CDR3 is TGTGCCACCGCACAAGAACGGCATTCACCCCTCCACTTT.

This clonotype was detected a few times. The chain couples TRBV6-1 to TRBJ1-6; D might be TRBD1 (6 bases). Trimming removed 9 bases at V and 7 bases at J, with 16 bases between. Germline CDR1 MNHNS, CDR2 SASEGT. The length of the CDR3 is 14 residues. The CDR3 nucleotides read TGTGCCAGTTGCAGGGGATTTGGGAATTCACCCCTCCACTTT. This translates into CASCRGFGNSPLHF.